The clone carrying this T cell receptor beta chain was seen only a few times. Its antigen is not known. From RNA transcripts, TCR beta CDR3 regions were amplified. An initial round of RT-PCR targeting the TCR CDR3 relied on the HTBI primer set. MiXCR, applied by TCRdb to the multiplex PCR reads, yields one record per CDR3 protein. The sample includes about 840,000 distinct CDR3 sequences, 38% of them seen just once. The source of the sample is a study of T cells in Graves' hyperthyroidism and ophthalmopathy. Study-level background: Any treatment followed the collection of peripheral blood at initial diagnosis.

The CDR3 has 14 amino acids. The V and J ends lost 1 base and 4 bases respectively, with 10 bases between them. Study-level results: Through a model of 13 V-J features, ophthalmopathy was separated from stable hyperthyroidism. The model made its ophthalmopathy prediction, and onset followed a median approximately 6 months later. Most thyroid clonotypes with frequency above 0.001 were detected in blood.

This receptor was obtained from a man aged 18 to 30 with Graves' hyperthyroidism. Sample: blood. This chain connects TRBV12-3 or TRBV12-4 to TRBJ1-2, with D perhaps matching TRBD1 (6 bases). The CDR3 loop reads CASSLGWGAYGYTF. The CDR3 DNA reads TGTGCCAGCAGTTTAGGGTGGGGGGCCTATGGCTACACCTTC.